The 12 T cell receptor beta chains below were found in one sample sequenced in a study of blood T cell repertoires in COVID-19. Profiled with immunoSEQ multiplex PCR; TCRdb holds only in-frame clones, not every one. The table lists 250,000 to 400,000 clones, around nine tenths of them singletons. The specimen was PBMCs or T cells enriched from blood (not recorded which). The receptor source for this set is a man between 60 and 75 years old who had recovered from COVID-19.

The genes are TRBV2 and TRBJ2-7; 9 bases are a match to TRBD1. Looked up from germline, CDR1 is SNHLY and CDR2 is FYNNEI. The CDR3 loop spans 14 amino acids. V gave up 8 bases and J gave up 6 bases; unmatched junction bases: 11. The CDR3: CASLDRGVGGEQYF. The DNA for the CDR3 is TGTGCCAGCCTGGACAGGGGAGTAGGAGGCGAGCAGTACTTC.

The rearrangement joins TRBV7-6 to TRBJ2-5; TRBD2 aligns across 7 bases. Germline V gene data show CDR1 as SGHVS and CDR2 as FNYEAQ. The CDR3 spans 15 residues. V was clipped by 1 base and J by 5 bases; unmatched bases: 7. The CDR3 coding sequence is TGTGCCAGCAGCTTAGGGGGAGGGCCTCAGGAGACCCAGTACTTC. Amino acid sequence: CASSLGGGPQETQYF.

The chain is built from TRBV19 and TRBJ1-1; 10 positions match TRBD1. Trimming at V came to 5 bases and at J to 5 bases, leaving 11 bases not matched to a gene. This CDR3 spans 16 amino acids. From germline, CDR1 is LNHDA and CDR2 SQIVND (reference sequence). CDR3 coding DNA: TGTGCCAGTAGTCCTCAGACCGGGACAGGGGCTACTGAAGCTTTCTTT. Amino acids: CASSPQTGTGATEAFF.

This chain links TRBV18 with TRBJ1-6; 9 nucleotides line up with TRBD1. The CDR3 contains 14 residues. V was clipped by 8 bases and J by 11 bases; unmatched bases: 10. Germline lookup yields CDR1 KGHSH and CDR2 LQKENI. The CDR3 reads CASARDREITPLHF. CDR3 nucleotide sequence: TGTGCCAGCGCACGGGACAGGGAAATTACACCCCTCCACTTT.

This sequence joins TRBV7-9 and TRBJ1-5; 10 bases line up with TRBD1. This CDR3 is 16 amino acids long. Trimming removed 1 base from V and 7 bases from J; junction bases left unmatched: 7. Germline values: CDR1 SEHNR, CDR2 FQNEAQ (reference sequence). As DNA, the CDR3 is TGTGCCAGCAGCTTAGTGGGGACAGGGGTAGGCCAGCCCCAGCATTTT. Residues: CASSLVGTGVGQPQHF.

The chain is built from TRBV24-1 and TRBJ2-2, with no clear D. Germline CDR1 KGHDR, CDR2 SFDVKD. Trimming took 12 bases from V and 1 from J, leaving 14 bases between them. The CDR3 consists of 14 residues. The CDR3 protein is CASGWAGNTGELFF. CDR3 nucleotide sequence: TGTGCCTCCGGCTGGGCCGGGAACACCGGGGAGCTGTTTTTT.

The CDR3 DNA is TGTGCCAGCTCACCTGGAGGGGCCTCCTACAATGAGCAGTTCTTC. Translation gives CASSPGGASYNEQFF. V is TRBV18 and J is TRBJ2-1; tentative D call: TRBD2 (6 bases). The CDR3 runs 15 residues. The V end lost 3 bases, the J end lost 0 bases, and 9 bases lay between the germline ends. Germline V lookup: CDR1 KGHSH, CDR2 LQKENI.

This clone was seen just once. This chain uses TRBV12-5 with TRBJ2-3; 13 positions agree with TRBD2. The CDR3 consists of 16 residues. Germline CDR1 reads LGHNT; CDR2 reads FRNRAP. Trimming removed 5 bases from V and 3 bases from J; junction bases left unmatched: 5. As DNA, the CDR3 is TGTGCTAGTGGTCCAGGACTAGCGGGGGCAACAGATACGCAGTATTTT. Its protein product is CASGPGLAGATDTQYF.

This clone was observed a single time. V and J are TRBV19 and TRBJ2-3, with TRBD2 matching 9 bases. The CDR3 length is 16 residues. Germline loops: CDR1 LNHDA, CDR2 SQIVND (reference sequence). The trim removed 3 bases at V and 2 bases at J, leaving 6 bases unmatched. CDR3 residues: CASSIGAGGLTDTQYF. CDR3 nucleotides: TGTGCCAGTAGTATCGGGGCGGGAGGGCTCACAGATACGCAGTATTTT. Full variable domain (outside the CDR3, taken from reference TRBV19 and TRBJ2-3): DGGITQSPKYLFRKEGQNVTLSCEQNLNHDAMYWYRQDPGQGLRLIYYSQIVNDFQKGDIAEGYSVSREKKESFPLTVTSAQKNPTAFYLCASSIGAGGLTDTQYFGPGTRLTVL.

The V and J genes are TRBV28 and TRBJ1-5; perhaps TRBD1 as D (6 bases). V was clipped by 7 bases and J by 1 base, with 17 bases between them. Per the germline V gene, CDR1 is MDHEN and CDR2 is SYDVKM. The CDR3 is 16 amino acids. The CDR3 nucleotides are TGTGCCAGCACCTTGGGGGGGGCTGGCAGCAATCAGCCCCAGCATTTT. This codes for CASTLGGAGSNQPQHF.

This rearrangement joins TRBV4-2 to TRBJ1-6; D may be TRBD1 (6 bases). From germline, CDR1 is LGHNA and CDR2 YNFKEQ. The CDR3 extends over 14 amino acids. V shed 8 bases and J shed 9 bases, with 17 bases lying between them. Here the CDR3 reads CASGKTGGGSPLHF. CDR3 nucleotide sequence: TGTGCCAGCGGGAAAACGGGGGGCGGTTCACCCCTCCACTTT.

V gene TRBV5-6 combines with J gene TRBJ2-5; 12 positions agree with TRBD2. Germline-derived CDR1 and CDR2 are SGHDT and YYEEEE. After removal of 3 bases from V and 0 bases from J, the junction contained 3 bases not matched to a gene. CDR3 length: 16 amino acids. DNA of the CDR3: TGTGCCAGCAGCTGGGGGACTAGCGGGTACCAAGAGACCCAGTACTTC. This codes for CASSWGTSGYQETQYF.